The 10 T cell receptor beta chains below were found in one sample sequenced in a study of shared clonotypes between healthy human individuals. Naive CD8 isolation took CD45RO-negative cells positively selected for CCR7 and excluded terminally differentiated effector memory CD45RA+ cells. Profiled with immunoSEQ multiplex PCR; TCRdb holds only in-frame clones, not every one. The sample gives under 1 million clones, around 93% of which show up once; under 30% is in the top ten. The sample comprised naive CD8+ T cells sorted from blood. These receptor sequences come from a man in his thirties or forties in good health.

The chain joins TRBV19 to TRBJ2-4, with D perhaps matching TRBD2 (6 bases). The CDR3 has 18 residues. V was pared by 6 bases and J by 0 bases, with 21 bases between. Germline V CDR1 and CDR2: LNHDA, SQIVND (reference sequence). CDR3 in amino acids: CASSIPLGRRLAKNIQYF. CDR3 nucleotides: TGTGCCAGTAGCATCCCGTTAGGGAGGAGGCTAGCCAAAAACATTCAGTACTTC.

The chain employs TRBV5-1 and TRBJ2-1, with D possibly TRBD2 on 5 matching bases. The CDR3 has 16 residues. Germline V gives CDR1 SGHRS, CDR2 YFSETQ. V lost 0 bases to trimming and J lost 5 bases, with 15 bases between them. This CDR3 reads CASSLGEGLYHNEQFF. CDR3 sequence (DNA): TGCGCCAGCAGCTTGGGAGAGGGCCTATATCACAATGAGCAGTTCTTC.

The chain employs TRBV27 and TRBJ2-7, with 10 bases that match TRBD1. Germline values: CDR1 MNHEY, CDR2 SMNVEV (reference sequence). There are 14 residues in the CDR3. V lost 9 bases and J lost 2; bases outside the gene matches: 7. Here the CDR3 DNA reads TGTGCCAGTGGACCGGGACAGGGGACCTACGAGCAGTACTTC. Its translation: CASGPGQGTYEQYF.

With regard to this clone: The identical CDR3 is also encoded by other nucleotide sequences in the sample. The CDR3 nucleotides are TGTGCCAGCAGCTTAGGGGCAGGGGGCTCGTACGAGCAGTACTTC. Translation gives CASSLGAGGSYEQYF. The J gene is TRBJ2-7, the V gene TRBV7-2; 8 bases are shared with TRBD1. CDR1 is SGHTA and CDR2 is FQGNSA in the germline V gene. J gave up 4 bases and V 1 base, and 6 bases lay outside the gene matches. The CDR3 loop spans 15 amino acids.

The chain combines TRBV5-1 with TRBJ2-1; TRBD1 matches at 9 bases. CDR3 size: 16 residues. The germline V gene has CDR1 SGHRS and CDR2 YFSETQ. Trimming removed 0 bases from V and 3 bases from J; junction bases left unmatched: 4. CDR3 coding DNA: TGCGCCAGCAGCTTGGCCGGGACAGGGCTCTACAATGAGCAGTTCTTC. Translated, it gives CASSLAGTGLYNEQFF.

This rearrangement joins TRBV9 to TRBJ2-1; weak D call: TRBD1 (5 bases). V was shortened by 3 bases and J by 5 bases, with 21 bases between the two germline ends. Germline CDR1 SGDLS, CDR2 YYNGEE. The CDR3 is 17 residues long. Here the CDR3 DNA reads TGTGCCAGCAGCGAGCCCCAAGGGGCAGCACCAAACAATGAGCAGTTCTTC. Translated, it gives CASSEPQGAAPNNEQFF.

This clone was seen just once. The rearrangement uses TRBV7-9 and TRBJ2-7; D is possibly TRBD1 or TRBD2 (5 bases each). The CDR3 has 14 residues. Germline CDR1 reads SEHNR; CDR2 reads FQNEAQ (reference sequence). Trimming left V 3 bases short and J 7 bases short, with 16 bases between. CDR3 in amino acids: CASSLPGAGAEQYF. DNA of the CDR3: TGTGCCAGCAGCTTGCCCGGGGCAGGCGCAGAGCAGTACTTC.

The chain combines TRBV7-9 with TRBJ2-2, with D uncertain. The CDR3 loop spans 12 amino acids. Trimming took 8 bases from V and 8 from J, leaving 12 bases between them. Germline V gene data show CDR1 as SEHNR and CDR2 as FQNEAQ (reference sequence). The CDR3 here is CASPGLRGELFF. The CDR3 DNA reads TGTGCCAGCCCGGGCCTCAGAGGGGAGCTGTTTTTT.

J is TRBJ2-5 and V is TRBV5-6; D is possibly TRBD2 (6 bases). Trimming took 5 bases from V and 4 from J, leaving 15 bases between them. The CDR3 length is 14 residues. CDR1 is SGHDT and CDR2 is YYEEEE in the germline V gene. The CDR3 here is CASSDPGLLETQYF. In nucleotides, the CDR3 is TGTGCCAGCAGTGATCCGGGACTTCTAGAGACCCAGTACTTC.

This clone was detected a few times. V usage is TRBV7-9 and J usage is TRBJ1-1; D possibly corresponds to TRBD1 (5 bases). Between the trimmed V and J ends, which lost 5 bases and 0 bases, there was a span of 7 bases. Germline-derived CDR1 and CDR2 are SEHNR and FQNEAQ (reference sequence). The CDR3 covers 13 residues. Written as DNA, the CDR3 is TGTGCCAGCAGCATACAGGTGAACACTGAAGCTTTCTTT. Protein: CASSIQVNTEAFF.